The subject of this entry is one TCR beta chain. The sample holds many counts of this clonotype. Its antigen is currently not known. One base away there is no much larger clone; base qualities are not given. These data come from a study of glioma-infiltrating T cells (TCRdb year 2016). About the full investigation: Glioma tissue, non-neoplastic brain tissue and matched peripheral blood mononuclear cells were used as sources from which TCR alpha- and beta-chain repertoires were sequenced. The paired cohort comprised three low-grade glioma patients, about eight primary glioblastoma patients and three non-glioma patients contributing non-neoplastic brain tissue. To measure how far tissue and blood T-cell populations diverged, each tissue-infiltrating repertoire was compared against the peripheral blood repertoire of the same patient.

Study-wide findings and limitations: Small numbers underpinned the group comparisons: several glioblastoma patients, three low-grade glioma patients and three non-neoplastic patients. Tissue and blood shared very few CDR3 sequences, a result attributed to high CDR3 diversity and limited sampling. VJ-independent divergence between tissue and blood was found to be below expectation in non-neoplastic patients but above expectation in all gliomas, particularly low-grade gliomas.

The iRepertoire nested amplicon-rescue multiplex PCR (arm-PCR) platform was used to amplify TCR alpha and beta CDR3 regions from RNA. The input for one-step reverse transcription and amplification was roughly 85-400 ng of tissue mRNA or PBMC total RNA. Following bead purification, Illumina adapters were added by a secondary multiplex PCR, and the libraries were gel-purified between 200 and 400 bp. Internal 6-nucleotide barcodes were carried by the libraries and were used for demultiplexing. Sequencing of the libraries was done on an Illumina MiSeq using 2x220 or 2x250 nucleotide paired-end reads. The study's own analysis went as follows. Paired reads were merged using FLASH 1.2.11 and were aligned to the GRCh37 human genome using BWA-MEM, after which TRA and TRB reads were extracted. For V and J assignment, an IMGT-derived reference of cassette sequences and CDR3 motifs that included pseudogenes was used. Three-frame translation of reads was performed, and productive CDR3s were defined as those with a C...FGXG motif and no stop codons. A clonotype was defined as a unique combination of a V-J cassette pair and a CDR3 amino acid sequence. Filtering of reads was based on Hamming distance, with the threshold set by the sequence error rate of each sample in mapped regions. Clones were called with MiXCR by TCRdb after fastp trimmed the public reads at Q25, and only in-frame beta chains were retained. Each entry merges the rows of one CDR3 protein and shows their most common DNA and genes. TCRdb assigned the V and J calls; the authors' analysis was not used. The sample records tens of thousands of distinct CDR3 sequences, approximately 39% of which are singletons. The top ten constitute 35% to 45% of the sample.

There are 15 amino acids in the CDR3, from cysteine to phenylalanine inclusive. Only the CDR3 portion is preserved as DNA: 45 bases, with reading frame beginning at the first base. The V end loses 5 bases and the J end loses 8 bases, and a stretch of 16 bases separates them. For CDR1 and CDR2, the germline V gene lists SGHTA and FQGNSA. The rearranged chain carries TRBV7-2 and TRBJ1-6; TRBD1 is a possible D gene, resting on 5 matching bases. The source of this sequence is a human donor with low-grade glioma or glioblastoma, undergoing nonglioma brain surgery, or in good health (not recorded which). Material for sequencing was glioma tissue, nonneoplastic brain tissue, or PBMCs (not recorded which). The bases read TGTGCCAGCAGCCCGGGACGTCCATCGGATTCACCCCTCCACTTT. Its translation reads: CASSPGRPSDSPLHF.